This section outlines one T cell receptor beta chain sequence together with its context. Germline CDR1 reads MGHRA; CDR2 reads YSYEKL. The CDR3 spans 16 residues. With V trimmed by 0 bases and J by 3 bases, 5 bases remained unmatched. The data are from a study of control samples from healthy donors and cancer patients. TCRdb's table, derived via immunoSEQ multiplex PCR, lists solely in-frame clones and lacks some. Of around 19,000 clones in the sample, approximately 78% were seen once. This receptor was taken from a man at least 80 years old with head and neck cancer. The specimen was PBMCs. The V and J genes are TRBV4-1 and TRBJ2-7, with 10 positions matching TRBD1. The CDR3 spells CASSQEPRTGGYEQYF. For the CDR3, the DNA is TGCGCCAGCAGCCAAGAACCCCGGACAGGGGGCTACGAGCAGTACTTC.